The source of this T cell receptor beta chain is a study of OX40 agonist ivuxolimab in advanced cancers. Comment on this clone: The antigen remains unidentified.

J was trimmed by 4 bases and V by 1 base; bases with no gene match: 4. Germline CDR1 reads KGHSH; CDR2 reads LQKENI. The CDR3 sequence is 15 residues long. Here immunoSEQ multiplex PCR was the method, and the copy in TCRdb shows in-frame clones only, minus some. The table lists tens of thousands of clones, around 84% of them singletons. Broader study findings: Some nonresponders also had low normalized T-cell clonal expansion. Those patients achieving a partial response at 0.1-3.0 mg/kg showed among the lowest clonal expansion.

Autoimmune disease history or systemic immunosuppression led to patient exclusion. The TCR sequence derives from an adult with an advanced solid tumor such as melanoma, head and neck, liver or kidney cancer. V gene TRBV18 combines with J gene TRBJ1-5; 7 nucleotides align to TRBD1. The starting material was CD4+ or CD8+ T cells sorted from blood, obtained in a trial of the OX40 agonist ivuxolimab. In nucleotides, the CDR3 is TGTGCCAGCTCACCACTACCGGGACAGAATCAGCCCCAGCATTTT. Its protein product is CASSPLPGQNQPQHF.